This TCR beta chain derives from a study of blood T cell repertoires in COVID-19. Study-wide context: The United States, Italy and Spain were the sources of the acute and convalescent COVID-19 samples.

Germline trimming cut 2 bases from V and 8 bases from J; bases unmatched to any gene: 7. This CDR3 is built from 16 residues. CDR1 is SGHVS and CDR2 is FQNEAQ in the germline V gene. Participants, roughly 18 to 89 years old, spanned some 23 US areas. Clinical histories supplied by participants themselves formed the basis of cohort assignment. Original processing notes: By means of reference gene primer amplification, nucleated cell counts were estimated. Repertoires were generated with immunoSEQ multiplex PCR, while TCRdb's copy carries only in-frame clones and drops some. V, J and clone size were drawn from that table, and D and trimming were deduced from the DNA. The sample has approximately 200,000 clones; about 91% are singletons.

Sequencing was performed on PBMCs or T cells enriched from blood (not recorded which). The source is a man between 18 and 35 years old with acute COVID-19. The rearrangement joins TRBV7-8 to TRBJ2-2; 11 bases are a match to TRBD2. The DNA of the CDR3 is TGTGCCAGCAGCTTAAAGTTAGCGGGAGGGAAGGGGGAGCTGTTTTTT. Its translation is CASSLKLAGGKGELFF.